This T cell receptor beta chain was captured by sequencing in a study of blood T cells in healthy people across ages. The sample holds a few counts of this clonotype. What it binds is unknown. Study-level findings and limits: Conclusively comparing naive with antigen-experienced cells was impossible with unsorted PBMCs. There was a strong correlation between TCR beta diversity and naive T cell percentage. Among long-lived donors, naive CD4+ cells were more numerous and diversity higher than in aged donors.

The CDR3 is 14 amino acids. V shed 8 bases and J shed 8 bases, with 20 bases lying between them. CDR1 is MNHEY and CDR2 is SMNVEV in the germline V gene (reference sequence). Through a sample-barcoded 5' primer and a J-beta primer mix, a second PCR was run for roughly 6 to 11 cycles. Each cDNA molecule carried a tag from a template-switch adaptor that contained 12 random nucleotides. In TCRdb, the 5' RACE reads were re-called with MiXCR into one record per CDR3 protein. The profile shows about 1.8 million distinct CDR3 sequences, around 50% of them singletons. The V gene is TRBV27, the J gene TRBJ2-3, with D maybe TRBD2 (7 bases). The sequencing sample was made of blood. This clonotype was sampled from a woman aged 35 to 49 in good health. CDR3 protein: CASWLGGGLGTQYF. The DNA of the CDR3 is TGTGCCAGCTGGTTGGGCGGGGGCCTCGGTACGCAGTATTTT.